Below are 2 T cell receptor beta chains sequenced from a single sample in a study of CD8 T cells in ankylosing spondylitis. MiXCR, applied by TCRdb to the 5' RACE reads, yields one record per CDR3 protein. The sample has approximately 140,000 distinct CDR3 sequences; under 55% are singletons. The specimen sequenced was synovial fluid, either unsorted or a sorted T cell fraction (not recorded which). The receptors stem from a male donor with ankylosing spondylitis.

At least ten counts were recorded for this clonotype. This sequence joins TRBV6-4 and TRBJ2-3; 9 nucleotides match TRBD2. The CDR3 has 14 amino acids. Trimming at V came to 5 bases and at J to 5 bases, leaving 5 bases not matched to a gene. Germline CDR1 MRHNA, CDR2 SNTAGT. The CDR3 sequence: CASSRTSEVDTQYF. In nucleotides, the CDR3 is TGTGCCAGCAGTAGGACTAGCGAAGTAGATACGCAGTATTTT.

This clonotype was found a few times. The chain uses TRBV7-8 and TRBJ2-1; TRBD1 aligns across 10 bases. The germline gives CDR1 SGHVS, CDR2 FQNEAQ. CDR3 size: 16 residues. V lost 1 base to trimming and J lost 3 bases; unmatched junction nucleotides: 3. CDR3: CASSLGDRGNYNEQFF. The CDR3 region has the DNA TGTGCCAGCAGCTTAGGGGACAGGGGAAACTACAATGAGCAGTTCTTC. Drawing the rest from reference TRBV7-8 and TRBJ2-1, the complete variable domain is GAGVSQSPRYKVAKRGQDVALRCDPISGHVSLFWYQQALGQGPEFLTYFQNEAQLDKSGLPSDRFFAERPEGSVSTLKIQRTQQEDSAVYLCASSLGDRGNYNEQFFGPGTRLTVL.